This T cell receptor (beta chain) came from a study of cytomegalovirus exposure and HLA in healthy donors. The PCR employed 60 Vbeta primers together with 13 Jbeta primers. Assay: immunoSEQ multiplex PCR; the TCRdb copy retains only in-frame clones and omits some. The sample holds some 120,000 clones, roughly 80% seen once. This clone appeared a single time. This CDR3 is 15 amino acids long. The germline gives CDR1 SGHNT, CDR2 YYREEE (reference sequence). Trimming took off 4 bases at V and 5 bases at J, with 16 bases between the two ends. The chain is built from TRBV5-4 and TRBJ2-1; D perhaps matches TRBD1 (6 bases). The sample was PBMCs. The receptor's source is a man aged 18 to 29 in good health and CMV-seropositive. The CDR3 loop reads CASSPRDIINNEQFF. CDR3 sequence (DNA): TGTGCCAGCAGCCCCCGGGACATAATAAACAATGAGCAGTTCTTC.